The 16 T cell receptor beta chains presented below share a single source sample, sequenced in a study of shared clonotypes between healthy human individuals. TCRdb keeps only in-frame clones here, not all; method: immunoSEQ multiplex PCR. The table has fewer than 600,000 clones, roughly three quarters seen once; the top ten hold 12%. Input material: PBMCs. The receptors were gathered from a woman between 40 and 55 years old in good health. Some clones in this sample may be carry-over from other donors' samples.

The chain links TRBV15 to TRBJ1-2; tentative D call: TRBD1 (6 bases). This CDR3 spans 15 amino acids. Trimming took 1 base from V and 4 from J, leaving 13 bases between them. In germline, CDR1 is LNHNV, CDR2 YYDKDF (reference sequence). CDR3 nucleotide sequence: TGTGCCACCAGCAGAGTAGCTCGAGGGGGCTATGGCTACACCTTC. This encodes CATSRVARGGYGYTF.

This clone was observed a handful of times. For the CDR3, the DNA is TGTGCCAGCAGCGAAACCCCCATGGGTGGTGGCAACGTCCTGACTTTC. Protein: CASSETPMGGGNVLTF. The genes are TRBV4-2 and TRBJ2-6, with D hard to call. Germline-derived CDR1 and CDR2 are LGHNA and YNFKEQ. The CDR3 has 16 residues. V was pared by 5 bases and J by 9 bases, with 20 bases between.

This chain joins TRBV7-2 and TRBJ2-5; TRBD2 aligns across 14 bases. Germline values: CDR1 SGHTA, CDR2 FQGNSA. V shed 1 base and J 5 bases; nucleotides not matched to a gene: 0. There are 15 residues in the CDR3. CDR3 in amino acids: CASSLGLAGGETQYF. The CDR3 region has the DNA TGTGCCAGCAGCTTAGGACTAGCGGGAGGGGAGACCCAGTACTTC.

CDR3 sequence reads: CASSQAGISGANVLTF. The CDR3 nucleotides are TGCGCCAGCAGCCAAGCAGGGATATCTGGGGCCAACGTCCTGACTTTC. The gene calls are TRBV4-3 and TRBJ2-6; TRBD1 might be the D (5 bases). The CDR3 loop spans 16 amino acids. The V and J ends lost 1 base and 1 base respectively, with 8 bases between them. CDR1 and CDR2 (germline): LGHNA, YSLEER.

Here the CDR3 reads CASSQVTGTGDEKLFF. The CDR3 DNA reads TGTGCCAGCAGCCAAGTAACCGGGACAGGGGATGAAAAACTGTTTTTT. This rearrangement joins TRBV4-2 to TRBJ1-4; 10 nucleotides match TRBD1. The CDR3 has 16 residues. Unmatched junction bases numbered 5, after V lost 1 base and J lost 6 bases. Germline V lookup: CDR1 LGHNA, CDR2 YNFKEQ.

This clone has a single count. This chain joins TRBV9 and TRBJ2-3; possibly TRBD1 for D (6 bases). Germline V CDR1 and CDR2: SGDLS, YYNGEE. Trimming removed 0 bases from V and 4 bases from J, with 9 bases in between. The CDR3 extends over 14 amino acids. CDR3 loop: CASSVDPGADTQYF. DNA of the CDR3: TGTGCCAGCAGCGTAGATCCAGGGGCAGATACGCAGTATTTT.

Turning to this clone: This likely traces to a read error, being one base from a far larger clone. The sample has other DNA sequences that encode this CDR3 too. The V call is TRBV6-5, the J call TRBJ2-7, with D hard to call. Germline lookup yields CDR1 MNHEY and CDR2 SVGAGI. The length of the CDR3 is 14 residues. V was pared by 6 bases and J by 6 bases, with 18 bases between. The CDR3, as DNA: TGTGCCAGCAGCGCCGGAACCCCTGCCTCCGAGCAGTACTTC. As protein: CASSAGTPASEQYF.

This clone has a count of ten or more. One end of the junction is discordant with germline, which a read error may explain. The rearrangement uses TRBV6-4 and TRBJ1-1; no clear D. The CDR3 totals 9 residues. Germline V gene lookup returns CDR1 MRHNA and CDR2 SNTAGT. CDR3: CARPTRSLF. The CDR3 nucleotides read TGTGCCAGACCGACGCGAAGTCTCTTT.

This chain joins TRBV27 and TRBJ2-4; D remains unclear. Trimming left V 9 bases short and J 10 bases short, with 16 bases between. Per the germline V gene, CDR1 is MNHEY and CDR2 is SMNVEV (reference sequence). The CDR3 is made up of 12 amino acids. CDR3 DNA: TGTGCCAGAGGATTAAGTTCTCGGATTCAGTACTTC. This translates into CARGLSSRIQYF.

Concerning this clone itself: A read error is likely here: a far larger clone is one base away. The V call is TRBV10-3, the J call TRBJ1-2; TRBD1 matches 7 bases. This CDR3 spans 13 amino acids. The germline gives CDR1 ENHRY, CDR2 SYGVKD. The ends lost 4 bases at V and 7 bases at J; junction bases unmatched: 6. CDR3 loop: CAISGSGTVGYTF. The CDR3 bases are TGTGCCATCAGTGGGTCAGGGACAGTTGGCTACACCTTC.

V is TRBV28 and J is TRBJ1-1; D gene ambiguous. This CDR3 contains 12 residues. V was pared by 7 bases and J by 1 base, with 7 bases between. Per germline, CDR1 MDHEN and CDR2 SYDVKM. CDR3 nucleotide sequence: TGTGCCAGCACGGGCTGGAACACTGAAGCTTTCTTT. It yields the protein CASTGWNTEAFF.

This clone was found once. V and J are TRBV18 and TRBJ1-6; TRBD1 is a possible D gene (6 bases). Trimming shortened V by 3 bases and J by 8 bases, and 11 bases separated the two germline ends. Germline CDR1 KGHSH, CDR2 LQKENI. The CDR3 covers 14 residues. The CDR3 region is CASSPGGGDSPLHF. The CDR3 DNA reads as TGTGCCAGCTCACCGGGGGGCGGCGATTCACCCCTCCACTTT.

This clone showed up just a few times. The chain joins TRBV7-3 to TRBJ2-3, with no clear D. The CDR3 has 18 residues. CDR1 SGHTA and CDR2 FQGTGA come from the germline V gene. Trimming stripped 4 bases from V and 2 bases from J, with 22 bases between. The CDR3 sequence is CASSSPLGIPTNTDTQYF. The CDR3 nucleotides are TGTGCCAGCAGCTCGCCCCTGGGGATCCCGACCAACACAGATACGCAGTATTTT.

The rearrangement links TRBV5-1 to TRBJ2-2; 7 positions match TRBD2. Trimming took 0 bases from V and 0 from J; bases not matched to a gene: 2. The germline V gene encodes CDR1 SGHRS and CDR2 YFSETQ. This CDR3 is 16 amino acids long. As DNA, the CDR3 is TGCGCCAGCAGCTTGGCCAGCGGGACGAACACCGGGGAGCTGTTTTTT. Protein product: CASSLASGTNTGELFF.

In the case of this clone: A far larger clone is just one base off, so this is likely a read error. Without the conserved terminal phenylalanine or tryptophan, this CDR3 likely stems from a read error. The rearrangement joins TRBV11-2 to TRBJ2-7; D call uncertain. V lost 1 base to trimming and J lost 0 bases, with 7 bases between them. This CDR3 contains 14 residues. Germline CDR1 SGHAT, CDR2 FQNNGV. CDR3 nucleotide sequence: TGTGCCAGCAGCTTAGGGTTAGGCTCCTACGAGCAGTACCTC. It yields the protein CASSLGLGSYEQYL.

This chain connects TRBV28 to TRBJ1-1, with TRBD1 matching 11 bases. The CDR3 has 16 residues. In germline, CDR1 is MDHEN, CDR2 SYDVKM. Trimming cost V 2 bases and J 4 bases; bases outside gene matches: 6. The CDR3 loop is CASSLLPGQGGTEAFF. In nucleotides, the CDR3 is TGTGCCAGCAGTTTACTTCCGGGACAGGGGGGCACTGAAGCTTTCTTT.